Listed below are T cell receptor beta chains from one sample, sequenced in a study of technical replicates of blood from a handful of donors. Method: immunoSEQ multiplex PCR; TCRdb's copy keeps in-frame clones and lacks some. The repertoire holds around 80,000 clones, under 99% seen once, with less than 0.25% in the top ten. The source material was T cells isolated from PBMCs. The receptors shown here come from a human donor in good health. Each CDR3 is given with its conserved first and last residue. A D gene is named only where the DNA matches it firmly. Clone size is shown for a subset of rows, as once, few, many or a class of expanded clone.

cdr3_nt: TGCGCCAGCAGCCTTGAGGAAACCTACGAGCAGTACTTC
cdr3_aa: CASSLEETYEQYF
v_call: TRBV4-1
d_call: NA
clone_size: NA
j_call: TRBJ2-7

cdr3_nt: TGTGCCAGCAGCGTAAACAGGGGCAGCTTCAACACTGAAGCTTTCTTT
cdr3_aa: CASSVNRGSFNTEAFF
v_call: TRBV11-3
d_call: TRBD1
clone_size: NA
j_call: TRBJ1-1

cdr3_nt: TGTGCCAGCACTCCGTATCGGTCGAACACCGGGGAGCTGTTTTTT
cdr3_aa: CASTPYRSNTGELFF
v_call: TRBV2
d_call: NA
clone_size: NA
j_call: TRBJ2-2

cdr3_nt: TGTGCCAGCAGCTTAGGGGGACAGCTTAACTATGGCTACACCTTC
cdr3_aa: CASSLGGQLNYGYTF
v_call: TRBV7-2
d_call: TRBD1
clone_size: NA
j_call: TRBJ1-2

cdr3_nt: TGTGCCAGCAGCCCAGGGGGCTCAGCTTCCTATGGCTACACCTTC
cdr3_aa: CASSPGGSASYGYTF
v_call: TRBV7-2
d_call: TRBD1
clone_size: NA
j_call: TRBJ1-2

cdr3_nt: TGTGCCAGCAGTACCACAGCCTATTTCTCCTACGAGCAGTACTTC
cdr3_aa: CASSTTAYFSYEQYF
v_call: TRBV6-6
d_call: NA
clone_size: once
j_call: TRBJ2-7

cdr3_nt: TGTGCCAGCTCACCCGGGGAGTCTGGCTACACCTTC
cdr3_aa: CASSPGESGYTF
v_call: TRBV18
d_call: NA
clone_size: NA
j_call: TRBJ1-2

cdr3_nt: TGTGCCAGCAGCTTAGATAACGGGTCCTACGAGCAGTACTTC
cdr3_aa: CASSLDNGSYEQYF
v_call: TRBV11-2
d_call: NA
clone_size: NA
j_call: TRBJ2-7

cdr3_nt: TGTGCCAGCAGTGGACCGGGGGGGGTCAACTATGGCTACACCTTC
cdr3_aa: CASSGPGGVNYGYTF
v_call: TRBV28
d_call: NA
clone_size: once
j_call: TRBJ1-2

cdr3_nt: TGCGCCAGCAGCCAAGTATACAGGATGAACACTGAAGCTTTCTTT
cdr3_aa: CASSQVYRMNTEAFF
v_call: TRBV4-3
d_call: NA
clone_size: NA
j_call: TRBJ1-1

cdr3_nt: TGTGCCAGTAGGGCTTTGGGGGGAGATCAGCCCCAGCATTTT
cdr3_aa: CASRALGGDQPQHF
v_call: TRBV19
d_call: NA
clone_size: NA
j_call: TRBJ1-5

cdr3_nt: TGTGCCAGCAGCTTAGGGGGAGGGGCTATGAACACTGAAGCTTTCTTT
cdr3_aa: CASSLGGGAMNTEAFF
v_call: TRBV11-3
d_call: NA
clone_size: NA
j_call: TRBJ1-1

cdr3_nt: TGTGCCAGCAGCCAAACGGGACTAGCTTCCTACGAGCAGTACTTC
cdr3_aa: CASSQTGLASYEQYF
v_call: TRBV14
d_call: TRBD2
clone_size: NA
j_call: TRBJ2-7

cdr3_nt: TGTGCCAGCAGTATCATGGTGACTGAGCTGTTCTTC
cdr3_aa: CASSIMVTELFF
v_call: TRBV28
d_call: NA
clone_size: NA
j_call: TRBJ2-1

cdr3_nt: TGTGCCAGCAGTCCATACGGGAGGGCCATAGATACGCAGTATTTT
cdr3_aa: CASSPYGRAIDTQYF
v_call: TRBV28
d_call: TRBD2
clone_size: NA
j_call: TRBJ2-3

cdr3_nt: TGTGCCAGCAGCTCACAACAGGGGGTTGTAGAAAAACTGTTTTTT
cdr3_aa: CASSSQQGVVEKLFF
v_call: TRBV7-9
d_call: TRBD1
clone_size: NA
j_call: TRBJ1-4

cdr3_nt: TGTGCCAGCAGCTTAGTATTTGATCAGCCCCAGCATTTT
cdr3_aa: CASSLVFDQPQHF
v_call: TRBV7-8
d_call: NA
clone_size: NA
j_call: TRBJ1-5

cdr3_nt: TGTGCCAGCAGCAAAGCCAGGGGCGAAGCGGAACTGTACACAGATACGCAGTATTTT
cdr3_aa: CASSKARGEAELYTDTQYF
v_call: TRBV21-1
d_call: NA
clone_size: once
j_call: TRBJ2-3

cdr3_nt: TGTGCCAGCAGCTTAGCAGGACTAGCGGGAGACTACGAGCAGTACTTC
cdr3_aa: CASSLAGLAGDYEQYF
v_call: TRBV7-9
d_call: TRBD2
clone_size: NA
j_call: TRBJ2-7

cdr3_nt: TGTGCCAGTAGCCTAGGGCGGGGACAGGCCCACTATCAGCCCCAGCATTTT
cdr3_aa: CASSLGRGQAHYQPQHF
v_call: TRBV19
d_call: TRBD1
clone_size: NA
j_call: TRBJ1-5

cdr3_nt: TGCGCCAGCAGTGAGTCCGTTGGAGGTGAGCAGTACTTC
cdr3_aa: CASSESVGGEQYF
v_call: TRBV10-1
d_call: NA
clone_size: NA
j_call: TRBJ2-7

cdr3_nt: TGTGCCAGCAGTTTATGGGACAGGCCCCAGCATTTT
cdr3_aa: CASSLWDRPQHF
v_call: TRBV28
d_call: NA
clone_size: NA
j_call: TRBJ1-5

cdr3_nt: TGTGCCAGCAGCTTAGAGGGTCCGGGAGGGATTAATTCCAATGAGCAGTTCTTC
cdr3_aa: CASSLEGPGGINSNEQFF
v_call: TRBV13
d_call: TRBD2
clone_size: NA
j_call: TRBJ2-1

cdr3_nt: TGTGCCACAGCTCTAGACTCTGGGGCCAACGTCCTGACTTTC
cdr3_aa: CATALDSGANVLTF
v_call: TRBV6-4
d_call: NA
clone_size: NA
j_call: TRBJ2-6

cdr3_nt: TGTGCCAGCAGTTACGGACAGGGGGCCTACGAGCAGTACTTC
cdr3_aa: CASSYGQGAYEQYF
v_call: TRBV6-5
d_call: TRBD1
clone_size: NA
j_call: TRBJ2-7

cdr3_nt: TGTGCCAGCAGCTCCCCAGTAGCGGGAGGGCCAGAGACCCAGTACTTC
cdr3_aa: CASSSPVAGGPETQYF
v_call: TRBV11-2
d_call: TRBD2
clone_size: NA
j_call: TRBJ2-5

cdr3_nt: TGTGCCAGCAGCTTTCGTAGCGGGAGTGTCAACAATGAGCAGTTCTTC
cdr3_aa: CASSFRSGSVNNEQFF
v_call: TRBV7-2
d_call: TRBD2
clone_size: NA
j_call: TRBJ2-1

cdr3_nt: TGTGCCAGTAGCGGTGTACAGGGGGCTTTCGGCTATGGCTACACCTTC
cdr3_aa: CASSGVQGAFGYGYTF
v_call: TRBV19
d_call: TRBD1
clone_size: once
j_call: TRBJ1-2

cdr3_nt: TGTGCCAGCAGCCCGATAGCGGGAGGGAGTGGGGAGCTGTTTTTT
cdr3_aa: CASSPIAGGSGELFF
v_call: TRBV5-6
d_call: TRBD2
clone_size: NA
j_call: TRBJ2-2

cdr3_nt: TGTGCCAGTACCCCGCCCCGTGGGACATACACCGGGGAGCTGTTTTTT
cdr3_aa: CASTPPRGTYTGELFF
v_call: TRBV19
d_call: NA
clone_size: NA
j_call: TRBJ2-2

cdr3_nt: TGTGCCAGTTACGAGAACTCCTACGAGCAGTACTTC
cdr3_aa: CASYENSYEQYF
v_call: TRBV6-1
d_call: NA
clone_size: NA
j_call: TRBJ2-7

cdr3_nt: TGTGCCAGCAGCTCCATAGCGGCCTCCTACAATGAGCAGTTCTTC
cdr3_aa: CASSSIAASYNEQFF
v_call: TRBV7-3
d_call: NA
clone_size: NA
j_call: TRBJ2-1

cdr3_nt: TGTGCCAGCAGCCAAGATCGTCCTAGCCTCGAGCAGTTCTTC
cdr3_aa: CASSQDRPSLEQFF
v_call: TRBV4-2
d_call: NA
clone_size: NA
j_call: TRBJ2-1

cdr3_nt: TGTGCCAGCAGTTTAGAGCCTAGCGGGAGGGGCCAAGAGACCCAGTACTTC
cdr3_aa: CASSLEPSGRGQETQYF
v_call: TRBV27
d_call: TRBD2
clone_size: NA
j_call: TRBJ2-5